These T cell receptor beta chains were read from a single sample in a study of cytomegalovirus exposure and HLA in healthy donors. The data were produced by immunoSEQ multiplex PCR, yet TCRdb's version contains in-frame clones alone and is incomplete. Of fewer than 120,000 clones in the sample, roughly 80% were seen once. Sequencing was carried out using PBMCs. The receptors come from a man aged 25 to 40 in good health and CMV-seropositive. Each CDR3 is given with its conserved first and last residue. Each record gives: D gene, V gene, J gene, clone size, CDR3 DNA, CDR3 protein. D genes are given only for firm matches. Not every row has a clone size; where given, it reads once, few, many or a size class.

>TRBD2|TRBV7-2|TRBJ2-2|-
TGTGCCAGCAGCACCCTAGCGGCTACGAACACCGGGGAGCTGTTTTTT
CASSTLAATNTGELFF
>-|TRBV19|TRBJ1-5|-
TGTGCCAGTACCACGGCGACAGGAGCCGGGTATGATCAGCCCCAGCATTTT
CASTTATGAGYDQPQHF
>TRBD2|TRBV7-2|TRBJ2-1|-
TGTGCCAGCAGTTTCAGCGGGGGGTGGGGCAATGAGCAGTTCTTC
CASSFSGGWGNEQFF
>-|TRBV28|TRBJ2-5|-
TGTGCCAGCAGTTTACCTTCGTTGGGGGCAGAGACCCAGTACTTC
CASSLPSLGAETQYF
>TRBD1|TRBV27|TRBJ1-2|-
TGTGCCAGCAGTTGGGGACAGGGCCCATATGGCTACACCTTC
CASSWGQGPYGYTF
>TRBD2|TRBV10-3|TRBJ2-3|-
TGTGCCATCAGTGAGTCCGGCGGGGGGGCTCGGGACACAGATACGCAGTATTTT
CAISESGGGARDTDTQYF
>TRBD1|TRBV19|TRBJ1-1|-
TGTGCCAGTAGTTCTCCCGGGACAGGGGGCGCTGAAGCTTTCTTT
CASSSPGTGGAEAFF
>-|TRBV18|TRBJ2-3|-
TGTGCCAGCTCCCGCGCGGCGGACAGCCCTAGCACAGATACGCAGTATTTT
CASSRAADSPSTDTQYF
>TRBD1|TRBV27|TRBJ2-1|-
TGTGCCAGCAGATATAACAGGGGGAGCAATGAGCAGTTCTTC
CASRYNRGSNEQFF
>TRBD1|TRBV5-6|TRBJ1-1|-
TGTGCCAGCAGGTACCGGGACAGGGGCTTCGACACTGAAGCTTTCTTT
CASRYRDRGFDTEAFF
>TRBD2|TRBV7-2|TRBJ2-2|-
TGTGCCAGCAGCGTAGTTAGCGGGGGGAACGCCGGGGAGCTGTTTTTT
CASSVVSGGNAGELFF
>-|TRBV19|TRBJ1-1|-
TGTGCCAGTAGTATAGACGGCAGGGGGAACACTGAAGCTTTCTTT
CASSIDGRGNTEAFF
>-|TRBV4-3|TRBJ1-3|-
TGCGCCAGCAGCCAAGTCTTTATGGAGGGGACCTCTGGAAACACCATATATTTT
CASSQVFMEGTSGNTIYF
>-|TRBV2|TRBJ1-3|few
TGTGCCAGCGAGGTGACTGGCTCTGGAAACACCATATATTTT
CASEVTGSGNTIYF
>-|TRBV19|TRBJ2-6|-
TGTGCCAGTAGTATACGCAGATCTGGGGCCAACGTCCTGACTTTC
CASSIRRSGANVLTF
>TRBD1|TRBV25-1|TRBJ1-1|-
TGTGCCAGCAGTGAACCCCGACAGGGGAACACTGAAGCTTTCTTT
CASSEPRQGNTEAFF
>TRBD2|TRBV27|TRBJ2-1|-
TGTGCCAGCATGGGACTAGAGACCTACAATGAGCAGTTCTTC
CASMGLETYNEQFF
>-|TRBV2|TRBJ2-7|few
TGTGCCAGCAGGGAAGCGGCGGGTAACTACGAGCAGTACTTC
CASREAAGNYEQYF
>TRBD1|TRBV5-6|TRBJ2-7|-
TGTGCCAGCAGCTTCGGACAGGGTTCCTACGAGCAGTACTTC
CASSFGQGSYEQYF
>-|TRBV6-5|TRBJ2-5|few
TGTGCCAGCAGCCCAACGTGGCTTGGCGAGACCCAGTACTTC
CASSPTWLGETQYF
>TRBD2|TRBV19|TRBJ2-1|-
TGTGCCAGTAGTATTCGACCTAGCGGGTCGACCTACAATGAGCAGTTCTTC
CASSIRPSGSTYNEQFF
>TRBD1|TRBV19|TRBJ1-3|few
TGTGCCAGTAGTCCACACATCCAGGGGGAGCCCGGAAACACCATATATTTT
CASSPHIQGEPGNTIYF
>-|TRBV5-1|TRBJ1-4|few
TGCGCCAGCAGCTTGGCTTCCCTGCGCAGGGGTGAAAAACTGTTTTTT
CASSLASLRRGEKLFF
>-|TRBV7-2|TRBJ2-7|-
TGTGCCAGCAGCTTAGACACAAGTTCCTACGAGCAGTACTTC
CASSLDTSSYEQYF
>-|TRBV7-2|TRBJ1-3|-
TGTGCCAGCAGCTTAAATACGGAGGGAGCTGGAAACACCATATATTTT
CASSLNTEGAGNTIYF
>TRBD1|TRBV18|TRBJ2-6|-
TGTGCCAGCTCGGCCACCGGGACAGACCTCTCTGGGGCCAACGTCCTGACTTTC
CASSATGTDLSGANVLTF
>TRBD1|TRBV5-6|TRBJ2-5|once
TGTGCCAGCAGCTACCCGGGACAGGAGGTGGAGACCCAGTACTTC
CASSYPGQEVETQYF
>TRBD2|TRBV14|TRBJ2-5|-
TGTGCCAGCAGCCGACGACTAGCAGGGGAGACCCAGTACTTC
CASSRRLAGETQYF
>TRBD2|TRBV6-1|TRBJ2-5|-
TGTGCCAGCAGTACGGGACTAGCGGAGACCCAGTACTTC
CASSTGLAETQYF
>TRBD2|TRBV7-3|TRBJ2-3|-
TGTGCCAGCAGCCCCCTACGGGGGGGGCCAGATACGCAGTATTTT
CASSPLRGGPDTQYF
>-|TRBV15|TRBJ2-1|-
TGTGCCACCAGCCGATTCCCCGCTGGGCCCAAAAATGAGCAGTTCTTC
CATSRFPAGPKNEQFF
>TRBD1|TRBV4-3|TRBJ2-1|-
TGCGCCAGCAGCCAAGATTGGACAGGGGATGAGCAGTTCTTC
CASSQDWTGDEQFF
>TRBD2|TRBV7-8|TRBJ2-1|-
TGTGCCAGCAGCTTATTAGCGGGGGGAGAGCAGTTCTTC
CASSLLAGGEQFF
>TRBD1|TRBV11-2|TRBJ2-5|-
TGTGCCAGCAGCGGGGACAGGGTCCTCCAAGAGACCCAGTACTTC
CASSGDRVLQETQYF
>-|TRBV7-2|TRBJ2-3|-
TGTGCCAGCAGCTTAAGGGGGCGGGGGGAGTTCACAGATACGCAGTATTTT
CASSLRGRGEFTDTQYF
>TRBD1|TRBV5-1|TRBJ2-7|-
TGCGCCAGCAGCTTGGCCTGGCCGGGACAGGGGTTCTACGAGCAGTACTTC
CASSLAWPGQGFYEQYF
>-|TRBV19|TRBJ1-1|once
TGTGCCAGTAGTATCCGTCCTAACACTGAAGCTTTCTTT
CASSIRPNTEAFF
>TRBD1|TRBV29-1|TRBJ1-2|once
TGCAGCGTTGAGGGACAGGGGACCTATGGCTACACCTTC
CSVEGQGTYGYTF
>-|TRBV5-1|TRBJ2-5|-
TGCGCCAGCAGCGCACAGGGGCGGGGCGGTGCCCAGTACTTC
CASSAQGRGGAQYF
>-|TRBV21-1|TRBJ2-2|many
TGTGCCCCTCACACCGGGGAGCTGTTTTTT
CAPHTGELFF
>-|TRBV30|TRBJ1-4|-
TGTGCCTGGAGTCCCGCAAGACATGATAATGAAAAACTGTTTTTT
CAWSPARHDNEKLFF
>-|TRBV2|TRBJ1-5|-
TGTGCCAGCAGTGATTCAGGGATTTATGATCAGCCCCAGCATTTT
CASSDSGIYDQPQHF
>-|TRBV19|TRBJ1-3|once
TGTGCCAGTAGTTTTAGCTCTGGAAACACCATATATTTT
CASSFSSGNTIYF
>TRBD1|TRBV19|TRBJ1-5|-
TGTGCCAGTAGTAACGGACAGGGAAGTCAGCCCCAGCATTTT
CASSNGQGSQPQHF
>TRBD1|TRBV27|TRBJ1-1|-
TGTGCCAGCAGTTTTGAGGGACAGGGGACTACTGAAGCTTTCTTT
CASSFEGQGTTEAFF
>TRBD1|TRBV5-6|TRBJ1-6|few
TGTGCCAGCAGGTCCGGGACAGTGAATTCACCCCTCCACTTT
CASRSGTVNSPLHF